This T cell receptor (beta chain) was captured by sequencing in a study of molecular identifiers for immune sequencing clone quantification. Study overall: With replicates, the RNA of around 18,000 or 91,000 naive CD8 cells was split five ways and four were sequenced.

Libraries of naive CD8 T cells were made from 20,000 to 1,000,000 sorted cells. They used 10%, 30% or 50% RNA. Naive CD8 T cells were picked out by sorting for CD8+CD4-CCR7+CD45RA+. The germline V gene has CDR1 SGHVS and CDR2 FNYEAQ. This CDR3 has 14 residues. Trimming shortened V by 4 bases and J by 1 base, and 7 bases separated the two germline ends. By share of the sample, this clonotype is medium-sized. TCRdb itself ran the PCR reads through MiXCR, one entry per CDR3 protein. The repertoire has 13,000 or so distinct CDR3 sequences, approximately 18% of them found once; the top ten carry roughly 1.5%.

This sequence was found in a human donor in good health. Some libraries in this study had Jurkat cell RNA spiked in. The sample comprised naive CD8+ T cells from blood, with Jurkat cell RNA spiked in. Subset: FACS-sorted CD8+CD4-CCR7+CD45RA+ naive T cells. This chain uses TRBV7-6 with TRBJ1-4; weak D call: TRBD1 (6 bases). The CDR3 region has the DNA TGTGCCAGCAGCTCACAGGGAACTAATGAAAAACTGTTTTTT. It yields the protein CASSSQGTNEKLFF.